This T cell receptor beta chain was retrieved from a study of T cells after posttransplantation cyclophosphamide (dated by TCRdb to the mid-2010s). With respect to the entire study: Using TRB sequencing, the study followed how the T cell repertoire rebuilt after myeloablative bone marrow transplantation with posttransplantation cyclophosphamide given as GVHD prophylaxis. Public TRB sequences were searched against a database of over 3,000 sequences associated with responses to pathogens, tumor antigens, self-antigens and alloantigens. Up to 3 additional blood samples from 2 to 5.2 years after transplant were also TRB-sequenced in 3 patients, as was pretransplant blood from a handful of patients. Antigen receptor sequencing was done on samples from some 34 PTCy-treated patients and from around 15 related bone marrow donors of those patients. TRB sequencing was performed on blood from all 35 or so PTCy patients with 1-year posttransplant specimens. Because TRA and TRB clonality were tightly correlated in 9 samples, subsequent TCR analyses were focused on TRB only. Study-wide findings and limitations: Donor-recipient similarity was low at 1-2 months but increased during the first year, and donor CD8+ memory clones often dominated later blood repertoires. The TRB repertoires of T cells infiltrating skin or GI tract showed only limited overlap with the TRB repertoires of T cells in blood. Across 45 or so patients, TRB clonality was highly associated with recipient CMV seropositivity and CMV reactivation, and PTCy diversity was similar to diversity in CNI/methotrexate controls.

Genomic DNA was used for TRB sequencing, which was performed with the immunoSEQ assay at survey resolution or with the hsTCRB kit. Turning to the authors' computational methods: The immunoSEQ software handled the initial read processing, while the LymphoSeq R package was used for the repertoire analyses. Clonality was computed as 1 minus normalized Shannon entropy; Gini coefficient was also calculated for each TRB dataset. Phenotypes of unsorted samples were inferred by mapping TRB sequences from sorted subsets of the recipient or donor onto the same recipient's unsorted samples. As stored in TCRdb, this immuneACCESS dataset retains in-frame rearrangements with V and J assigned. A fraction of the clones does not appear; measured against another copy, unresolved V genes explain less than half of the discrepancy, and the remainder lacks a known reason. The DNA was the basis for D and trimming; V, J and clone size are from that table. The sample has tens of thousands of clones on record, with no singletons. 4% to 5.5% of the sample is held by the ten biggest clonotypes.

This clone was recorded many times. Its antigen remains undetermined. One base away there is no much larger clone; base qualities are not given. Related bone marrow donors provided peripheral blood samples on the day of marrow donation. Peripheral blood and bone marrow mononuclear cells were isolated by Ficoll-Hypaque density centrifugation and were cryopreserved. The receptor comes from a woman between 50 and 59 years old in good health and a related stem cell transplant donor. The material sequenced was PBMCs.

The nucleotide sequence is given as TGCGCCAGCAGCCTGGGACAGGATCTTTACGAGCAGTACTTC. Its coded protein is CASSLGQDLYEQYF. The V gene is TRBV5-1 and the J gene is TRBJ2-7, with 8 middle bases fitting TRBD1. From the cysteine through the phenylalanine, the CDR3 covers 14 amino acids. CDR3 DNA only is kept here, 42 bases in frame from base 1. Trimming takes 4 bases off V and 4 bases off J; junction bases not matched to a gene: 7. Per the germline V gene, SGHRS is the CDR1 and YFSETQ is the CDR2.